This is a list of T cell receptor beta chains from one sample in a study of shared clonotypes between healthy human individuals. TCRdb's copy holds only in-frame clones and misses some; the assay was immunoSEQ multiplex PCR. The data hold some 600,000 clones, with about 96% observed a single time. The specimen was naive CD8+ T cells sorted from blood. These receptors were collected from a woman aged 25 to 39 in good health. The CDR3 runs from the conserved cysteine through the conserved F or W. The D gene is left open where the match is weak. Some rows have no size entry. The others give once, few or many, or a class for an expanded clone.

>TRBJ1-3|TRBV7-8|.|.
CASSSLVGEAGNTIYF
TGTGCCAGCAGCTCCCTGGTAGGGGAGGCTGGAAACACCATATATTTT
>TRBJ2-7|TRBV2|.|.
CASSGISYEQYF
TGTGCCAGCAGTGGGATTTCCTACGAGCAGTACTTC
>TRBJ2-7|TRBV5-1|once|TRBD1
CASTPTGGFYEQYF
TGCGCCAGCACCCCGACAGGGGGCTTCTACGAGCAGTACTTC
>TRBJ2-1|TRBV14|.|.
CASSQATAYNEQFF
TGTGCCAGCAGCCAAGCGACAGCCTACAATGAGCAGTTCTTC
>TRBJ2-7|TRBV25-1|.|TRBD1
CASSVQGATYEQYF
TGTGCCAGCAGTGTACAGGGGGCTACCTACGAGCAGTACTTC
>TRBJ1-5|TRBV2|.|TRBD1
CASRGQGDQPQHF
TGTGCCAGCAGGGGACAGGGGGATCAGCCCCAGCATTTT
>TRBJ1-5|TRBV19|.|.
CASSIDRSYSNQPQHF
TGTGCCAGTAGTATAGATAGGAGCTATAGCAATCAGCCCCAGCATTTT
>TRBJ2-1|TRBV5-1|.|.
CASSLDGSGGNEQFF
TGCGCCAGCAGCTTGGACGGGAGCGGAGGGAATGAGCAGTTCTTC
>TRBJ2-7|TRBV28|.|.
CASSPTSYEQYF
TGTGCCAGCAGTCCAACTAGCTACGAGCAGTACTTC
>TRBJ2-3|TRBV10-1|.|TRBD2
CASSEFPGTSGYTDTQYF
TGCGCCAGCAGTGAATTCCCGGGGACTAGCGGCTACACAGATACGCAGTATTTT
>TRBJ2-7|TRBV27|.|TRBD2
CASSLTSGISYEQYF
TGTGCCAGCAGTCTGACTAGCGGGATATCCTACGAGCAGTACTTC
>TRBJ2-7|TRBV18|.|TRBD2
CASSAGLASEQYF
TGTGCCAGCTCAGCGGGACTAGCTAGCGAGCAGTACTTC
>TRBJ1-2|TRBV14|.|TRBD1
CASSQFTGDYGYTF
TGTGCCAGCAGCCAATTCACAGGGGACTATGGCTACACCTTC
>TRBJ2-7|TRBV6-5|.|.
CASSYSKTGALEQYF
TGTGCCAGCAGTTACTCGAAGACAGGCGCCCTCGAGCAGTACTTC
>TRBJ2-5|TRBV29-1|.|TRBD2
CSVVRLAGGLETQYF
TGCAGCGTGGTGAGGCTAGCGGGAGGGTTAGAGACCCAGTACTTC
>TRBJ2-1|TRBV27|.|TRBD2
CASRRLAGGNEQFF
TGTGCCAGCAGAAGACTAGCGGGAGGCAATGAGCAGTTCTTC
>TRBJ1-2|TRBV28|.|TRBD1
CASSFGTGPDQSGYTF
TGTGCCAGCAGTTTCGGGACAGGACCCGATCAGAGTGGCTACACCTTC
>TRBJ1-5|TRBV7-9|.|.
CASSLTGNNQPQHF
TGTGCCAGCAGCTTAACAGGGAACAATCAGCCCCAGCATTTT
>TRBJ2-1|TRBV28|.|TRBD2
CASSSGHHNEQFF
TGTGCCAGTTCTAGCGGGCATCACAATGAGCAGTTCTTC
>TRBJ2-7|TRBV11-2|once|TRBD1
CASSLDPGTGSGEQYF
TGTGCCAGCAGCTTAGATCCCGGGACAGGGAGCGGTGAGCAGTACTTC
>TRBJ2-1|TRBV28|.|.
CASSFLSWSAHNEQFF
TGTGCCAGCAGTTTTTTGTCGTGGTCGGCACACAATGAGCAGTTCTTC
>TRBJ1-2|TRBV25-1|.|.
CASSVDRAGYYGYTF
TGTGCCAGCAGTGTCGACAGAGCGGGCTATTATGGCTACACCTTC
>TRBJ2-7|TRBV19|.|.
CASSIDSGGSLYEQYF
TGTGCCAGTAGTATAGATTCCGGCGGGTCCCTCTACGAGCAGTACTTC
>TRBJ1-5|TRBV5-4|.|TRBD1
CASSLGGTGGVNQPQHF
TGTGCCAGCAGCTTGGGCGGGACAGGGGGAGTCAATCAGCCCCAGCATTTT
>TRBJ1-2|TRBV27|once|TRBD1
CASRTGGYGYTF
TGTGCCAGCCGGACAGGCGGCTATGGCTACACCTTC
>TRBJ2-2|TRBV28|.|.
CASKPGQYGELFF
TGTGCCAGCAAGCCCGGTCAGTACGGGGAGCTGTTTTTT
>TRBJ2-3|TRBV7-6|.|.
CASSSPGVLTDTQYF
TGTGCCAGCAGCTCCCCAGGGGTTTTAACAGATACGCAGTATTTT
>TRBJ2-7|TRBV6-1|.|.
CASSPTVGLYEQYF
TGTGCCAGCAGCCCCACCGTTGGCCTCTACGAGCAGTACTTC
>TRBJ2-7|TRBV5-4|.|.
CASSLDDSSYEQYF
TGTGCCAGCAGCTTGGACGACAGCTCCTACGAGCAGTACTTC
>TRBJ2-7|TRBV27|once|.
CASSLTAGTLAYEQYF
TGTGCCAGCAGTTTAACTGCCGGGACCCTCGCCTACGAGCAGTACTTC
>TRBJ1-2|TRBV6-6|.|.
CASTLRGSAYGYTF
TGTGCCAGCACTTTACGGGGTTCCGCCTATGGCTACACCTTC
>TRBJ2-2|TRBV2|once|TRBD2
CASSDLAGDTGELFF
TGTGCCAGCAGCGACCTAGCGGGTGACACCGGGGAGCTGTTTTTT
>TRBJ2-7|TRBV4-2|.|.
CASSQLGTSYEQYF
TGTGCCAGCAGCCAATTGGGGACGAGCTACGAGCAGTACTTC
>TRBJ1-1|TRBV6-1|.|.
CASSEWGEMNTEAFF
TGTGCCAGCAGTGAGTGGGGGGAGATGAACACTGAAGCTTTCTTT
>TRBJ2-7|TRBV7-9|.|.
CASSFLDNSYEQYF
TGTGCCAGCAGCTTTTTGGACAACTCCTACGAGCAGTACTTC
>TRBJ2-7|TRBV19|.|TRBD1
CASGPGTGGHEQYF
TGTGCCAGTGGGCCCGGGACAGGGGGCCACGAGCAGTACTTC
>TRBJ2-1|TRBV5-4|.|.
CASSPFNEQFF
TGTGCCAGCAGCCCCTTTAATGAGCAGTTCTTC
>TRBJ2-3|TRBV28|.|TRBD2
CASSLSAGGDTQYF
TGTGCCAGCAGTTTATCGGCGGGGGGAGATACGCAGTATTTT
>TRBJ1-3|TRBV10-3|few|TRBD1
CAILDRATGNTIYF
TGTGCCATCCTAGACAGGGCTACTGGAAACACCATATATTTT
>TRBJ1-1|TRBV10-3|few|.
CAISPEGATEAFF
TGTGCCATCAGTCCAGAGGGTGCGACTGAAGCTTTCTTT
>TRBJ2-7|TRBV5-6|.|.
CASSPAMMAAYEQYF
TGTGCCAGCAGCCCCGCAATGATGGCCGCCTACGAGCAGTACTTC
>TRBJ2-2|TRBV4-1|.|TRBD2
CASSLLAGEANTGELFF
TGCGCCAGCAGCCTATTAGCGGGAGAGGCGAACACCGGGGAGCTGTTTTTT
>TRBJ2-7|TRBV29-1|.|.
CSVIPDRSYEQYF
TGCAGCGTTATCCCAGATAGGTCCTACGAGCAGTACTTC
>TRBJ2-1|TRBV2|.|.
CAQREGSASRDEQFF
TGTGCTCAACGAGAGGGGTCGGCTTCGCGGGATGAGCAGTTCTTC
>TRBJ2-7|TRBV11-2|.|TRBD1
CASSSDRGLDEQYF
TGTGCCAGCAGCTCTGACAGGGGGCTAGACGAGCAGTACTTC
>TRBJ2-3|TRBV28|.|.
CASSLITGLTDTQYF
TGTGCCAGCAGTTTAATCACAGGGCTCACAGATACGCAGTATTTT
>TRBJ2-1|TRBV28|.|.
CASSSLLASSYNEQFF
TGTGCCAGCAGTTCGCTCCTAGCGAGCTCCTACAATGAGCAGTTCTTC
>TRBJ2-7|TRBV5-4|.|TRBD2
CASSLLVVAGGRYEQYF
TGTGCCAGCAGCCTATTGGTAGTAGCGGGAGGGCGCTACGAGCAGTACTTC
>TRBJ2-7|TRBV29-1|once|.
CSVMSSPSYEQYF
TGCAGCGTGATGAGTTCACCGTCCTACGAGCAGTACTTC